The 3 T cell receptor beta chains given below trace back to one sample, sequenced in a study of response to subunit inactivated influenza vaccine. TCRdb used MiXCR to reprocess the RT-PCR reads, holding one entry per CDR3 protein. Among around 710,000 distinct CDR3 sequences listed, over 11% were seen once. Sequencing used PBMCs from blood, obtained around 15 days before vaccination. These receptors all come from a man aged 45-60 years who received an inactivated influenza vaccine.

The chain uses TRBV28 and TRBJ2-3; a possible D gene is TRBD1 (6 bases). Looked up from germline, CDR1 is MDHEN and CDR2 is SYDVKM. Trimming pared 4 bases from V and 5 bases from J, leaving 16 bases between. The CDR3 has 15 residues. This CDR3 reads CASSSTQPRGDTQYF. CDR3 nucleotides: TGTGCCAGCAGTTCAACTCAACCCAGGGGAGATACGCAGTATTTT. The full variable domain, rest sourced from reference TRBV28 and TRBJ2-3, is DVKVTQSSRYLVKRTGEKVFLECVQDMDHENMFWYRQDPGLGLRLIYFSYDVKMKEKGDIPEGYSVSREKKERFSLILESASTNQTSMYLCASSSTQPRGDTQYFGPGTRLTVL.

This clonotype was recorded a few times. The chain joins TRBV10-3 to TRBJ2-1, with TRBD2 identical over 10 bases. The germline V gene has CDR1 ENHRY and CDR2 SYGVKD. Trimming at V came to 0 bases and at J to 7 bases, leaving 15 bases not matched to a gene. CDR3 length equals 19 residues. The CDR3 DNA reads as TGTGCCATCAGTGAGTCCCGGGCTAGGGGACTAGCGAGGCCAAATGAGCAGTTCTTC. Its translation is CAISESRARGLARPNEQFF.

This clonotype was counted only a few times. CDR3 amino acids: CASSLVEGKDNEQFF. CDR3 DNA sequence: TGTGCCAGCAGCTTAGTGGAGGGAAAGGACAATGAGCAGTTCTTC. The chain is built from TRBV7-2 and TRBJ2-1; D is possibly TRBD2 (6 bases). Trimming took 1 base from V and 5 from J, leaving 12 bases between them. The CDR3 is made up of 15 amino acids. Germline V CDR1 and CDR2: SGHTA, FQGNSA.